This T cell receptor beta chain appears in the sequencing data of a study of T cells in Graves' hyperthyroidism and ophthalmopathy. Study-level background: The authors collected peripheral blood at initial diagnosis, before any treatment.

Subjects aged 18 to 65 presented with newly diagnosed hyperthyroidism of less than 2 months' duration. Any patient presenting with uncontrolled infection, other autoimmune disease, pregnancy or lactation was left out. This clonotype showed up many times. Antigen specificity is unknown. Germline V lookup: CDR1 MNHEY, CDR2 SMNVEV (reference sequence). The length of the CDR3 is 15 residues. Unmatched junction bases numbered 8, after V lost 6 bases and J lost 1 base. Amplification yielded TCR beta CDR3 regions, with RNA transcripts as the source. With the HTBI primer set, the TCR CDR3 went through a first round of RT-PCR. TCRdb reanalysed the multiplex PCR reads using MiXCR and keeps one entry per CDR3 protein. The sample shows 480,000 or so distinct CDR3 sequences, under 15% of them seen only once. General study findings and limits: Classification by a 13 V-J model distinguished ophthalmopathy from stable hyperthyroidism.

This chain joins TRBV27 and TRBJ1-1, with 7 bases identical to TRBD1. Sample: blood. The sequence was collected from a woman under 30 with Graves' hyperthyroidism. This CDR3 reads CASRRTGQTNTEAFF. In nucleotides, the CDR3 is TGTGCCAGCAGACGTACGGGACAGACGAACACTGAAGCTTTCTTT.